This T cell receptor beta chain comes out of a study of PD-1 blockade in classical Hodgkin lymphoma. Comment on this clone: Its antigen is currently unknown.

Here immunoSEQ multiplex PCR was the method, and the copy in TCRdb shows in-frame clones only, minus some. The sample has some 93,000 clones; 78% are singletons. Noted time point: cycle 4 day 1 (C4D1), after 6 weeks of nivolumab. No patient escaped relapse after autologous stem cell transplantation, and brentuximab vedotin exposure varied. Study findings and constraints: A significant rise in TCR diversity was seen by C4D1 for CD4+ cells but not for CD8+ cells. Compared with healthy donors, newly diagnosed patients reportedly showed lower baseline TCR diversity.

The CDR3 has 15 residues. V was shortened by 3 bases and J by 3 bases, with 13 bases between the two germline ends. Germline loops: CDR1 SGHTA, CDR2 FQGNSA. This chain links TRBV7-2 with TRBJ2-3; D may be TRBD1 (5 bases). Source: peripheral blood mononuclear cells (PBMCs), taken before the fourth cycle of nivolumab. The TCR sequence derives from a human donor with classical Hodgkin lymphoma. The CDR3 here is CASSFGVPGTDTQYF. CDR3 DNA: TGTGCCAGCAGCTTTGGGGTCCCAGGGACAGATACGCAGTATTTT.